These T cell receptor beta chains were read from a single sample in a study of blood T cell repertoires in COVID-19. Clones were sequenced by immunoSEQ multiplex PCR, and TCRdb holds only the in-frame ones, with some missing. Of roughly 73,000 clones listed, 87% are singletons. The sample comprised peripheral blood. These TCRs come from a woman aged 80 or over with active or convalescent COVID-19. CDR3s include the opening cysteine and the closing phenylalanine or tryptophan. Each record gives: J gene, clone size, V gene, D gene, CDR3 protein, CDR3 DNA. A D gene is named only where the DNA matches it firmly. Clone size is shown for a subset of rows, as once, few, many or a class of expanded clone.

j_call: TRBJ2-2; clone_size: once; v_call: TRBV5-4; d_call: -; cdr3_aa: CASSSLGGENTGELFF; cdr3_nt: TGTGCCAGCAGTTCCTTAGGGGGTGAGAACACCGGGGAGCTGTTTTTT
j_call: TRBJ1-4; clone_size: once; v_call: TRBV4-1; d_call: -; cdr3_aa: CASSQGSTNEKLFF; cdr3_nt: TGCGCCAGCAGCCAGGGCTCAACTAATGAAAAACTGTTTTTT
j_call: TRBJ1-5; clone_size: -; v_call: TRBV6-1; d_call: TRBD1; cdr3_aa: CASSEGDRGDQPQHF; cdr3_nt: TGTGCCAGCAGTGAGGGGGACAGGGGTGATCAGCCCCAGCATTTT
j_call: TRBJ2-5; clone_size: once; v_call: TRBV9; d_call: TRBD2; cdr3_aa: CASSVTSGASYQETQYF; cdr3_nt: TGTGCCAGCAGCGTAACTAGCGGGGCCTCGTACCAAGAGACCCAGTACTTC
j_call: TRBJ1-1; clone_size: few; v_call: TRBV30; d_call: TRBD1; cdr3_aa: CAWTPFGQGAAFF; cdr3_nt: TGTGCCTGGACCCCATTCGGACAGGGGGCCGCTTTCTTT
j_call: TRBJ1-3; clone_size: -; v_call: TRBV28; d_call: -; cdr3_aa: CASKSPRGASGNTIYF; cdr3_nt: TGTGCCAGCAAATCCCCTCGGGGAGCCTCTGGAAACACCATATATTTT
j_call: TRBJ1-5; clone_size: -; v_call: TRBV11-2; d_call: -; cdr3_aa: CASSLQGHQPQHF; cdr3_nt: TGTGCCAGCAGCTTACAGGGTCATCAGCCCCAGCATTTT
j_call: TRBJ1-6; clone_size: once; v_call: TRBV15; d_call: -; cdr3_aa: CATSRDQGRGNSPLHF; cdr3_nt: TGTGCCACCAGCAGAGATCAGGGCAGGGGTAATTCACCCCTCCACTTT
j_call: TRBJ1-2; clone_size: few; v_call: TRBV7-2; d_call: -; cdr3_aa: CASSQTQGTANYGYTF; cdr3_nt: TGTGCCAGCAGCCAGACACAGGGAACGGCTAACTATGGCTACACCTTC
j_call: TRBJ2-1; clone_size: -; v_call: TRBV6-5; d_call: -; cdr3_aa: CASSYSGTYPGNEQFF; cdr3_nt: TGTGCCAGCAGTTACTCTGGCACCTACCCCGGGAATGAGCAGTTCTTC
j_call: TRBJ1-1; clone_size: -; v_call: TRBV5-1; d_call: -; cdr3_aa: CASRSQGGFTEAFF; cdr3_nt: TGCGCCAGCAGAAGTCAGGGAGGTTTCACTGAAGCTTTCTTT
j_call: TRBJ2-7; clone_size: -; v_call: TRBV5-4; d_call: TRBD1; cdr3_aa: CASSASGTGNYEQYF; cdr3_nt: TGTGCCAGCAGCGCATCCGGGACAGGGAATTACGAGCAGTACTTC
j_call: TRBJ2-1; clone_size: -; v_call: TRBV28; d_call: TRBD2; cdr3_aa: CASSFRAGGPHDEQFF; cdr3_nt: TGTGCCAGCAGTTTCCGAGCGGGGGGACCTCATGATGAGCAGTTCTTC
j_call: TRBJ2-5; clone_size: -; v_call: TRBV24-1; d_call: -; cdr3_aa: CATSDFRGAQYF; cdr3_nt: TGTGCCACCAGTGATTTTCGGGGAGCTCAGTACTTC
j_call: TRBJ1-1; clone_size: -; v_call: TRBV6-2/TRBV6-3; d_call: -; cdr3_aa: CASSPRGGRSEAFF; cdr3_nt: TGTGCCAGCAGCCCCCGGGGGGGTAGATCTGAAGCTTTCTTT
j_call: TRBJ1-4; clone_size: -; v_call: TRBV28; d_call: -; cdr3_aa: CASSLGYLEEKLFF; cdr3_nt: TGTGCCAGCAGTTTAGGGTACCTGGAGGAAAAACTGTTTTTT
j_call: TRBJ2-7; clone_size: -; v_call: TRBV5-1; d_call: -; cdr3_aa: CASSLETQGRDEQYF; cdr3_nt: TGCGCCAGCAGCTTGGAGACTCAGGGCCGGGACGAGCAGTACTTC
j_call: TRBJ1-5; clone_size: -; v_call: TRBV14; d_call: TRBD1; cdr3_aa: CASSFGTGSPQHF; cdr3_nt: TGTGCCAGCAGCTTCGGGACAGGGTCTCCCCAGCATTTT
j_call: TRBJ1-2; clone_size: once; v_call: TRBV28; d_call: -; cdr3_aa: CASSLSGTSYGYTF; cdr3_nt: TGTGCCAGCAGTTTAAGCGGGACAAGCTATGGCTACACCTTC
j_call: TRBJ1-2; clone_size: -; v_call: TRBV29-1; d_call: -; cdr3_aa: CSASPTDIYGYTF; cdr3_nt: TGCAGCGCCTCACCGACAGATATCTATGGCTACACCTTC
j_call: TRBJ2-2; clone_size: -; v_call: TRBV27; d_call: TRBD1; cdr3_aa: CASYYRGQGANTGELFF; cdr3_nt: TGTGCCAGTTATTACAGGGGACAGGGGGCGAACACCGGGGAGCTGTTTTTT
j_call: TRBJ1-5; clone_size: -; v_call: TRBV28; d_call: -; cdr3_aa: CASSLLTGVGNQPQHF; cdr3_nt: TGTGCCAGCAGTTTATTGACAGGTGTGGGCAATCAGCCCCAGCATTTT
j_call: TRBJ1-6; clone_size: -; v_call: TRBV30; d_call: -; cdr3_aa: CACRLSGGGSPLHF; cdr3_nt: TGTGCCTGCCGGCTCAGTGGGGGAGGATCACCCCTCCACTTT
j_call: TRBJ2-7; clone_size: -; v_call: TRBV5-1; d_call: -; cdr3_aa: CASSKGGQPYEQYF; cdr3_nt: TGCGCCAGCAGTAAAGGGGGTCAACCCTACGAGCAGTACTTC
j_call: TRBJ1-6; clone_size: -; v_call: TRBV6-6; d_call: -; cdr3_aa: CASSYRVAHNSPLHF; cdr3_nt: TGTGCCAGCAGTTACCGGGTCGCGCACAATTCACCCCTCCACTTT
j_call: TRBJ1-1; clone_size: -; v_call: TRBV11-2; d_call: -; cdr3_aa: CASSLLVSGLHAEAFF; cdr3_nt: TGTGCCAGCAGCTTATTGGTGTCAGGACTTCACGCTGAAGCTTTCTTT
j_call: TRBJ1-1; clone_size: -; v_call: TRBV5-4; d_call: -; cdr3_aa: CASSLLTGNTEAFF; cdr3_nt: TGTGCCAGCAGCTTGTTGACAGGGAACACTGAAGCTTTCTTT
j_call: TRBJ2-5; clone_size: -; v_call: TRBV3-1/TRBV3-2; d_call: TRBD1; cdr3_aa: CASSQERGLGAQYF; cdr3_nt: TGTGCCAGCAGCCAAGAGAGGGGGCTGGGGGCCCAGTACTTC
j_call: TRBJ1-2; clone_size: -; v_call: TRBV2; d_call: -; cdr3_aa: CASHQTNREARGYGYTF; cdr3_nt: TGTGCCAGTCATCAGACGAACAGGGAAGCGCGGGGGTATGGCTACACCTTC
j_call: TRBJ1-1; clone_size: -; v_call: TRBV19; d_call: TRBD1; cdr3_aa: CASSIRTGEAFF; cdr3_nt: TGTGCCAGTAGTATCAGGACAGGTGAAGCTTTCTTT
j_call: TRBJ1-4; clone_size: -; v_call: TRBV19; d_call: TRBD1; cdr3_aa: CASNPGGQGRTTEKLFF; cdr3_nt: TGTGCCAGTAACCCTGGGGGACAGGGGAGGACTACGGAAAAACTGTTTTTT
j_call: TRBJ2-2; clone_size: -; v_call: TRBV4-3; d_call: -; cdr3_aa: CASSRTGLPGELFF; cdr3_nt: TGCGCCAGCAGCCGAACAGGGTTGCCCGGGGAGCTGTTTTTT
j_call: TRBJ1-2; clone_size: -; v_call: TRBV12-3/TRBV12-4; d_call: -; cdr3_aa: CASSSSRKGYTF; cdr3_nt: TGTGCCAGCAGTTCGTCGCGTAAGGGCTACACCTTC
j_call: TRBJ1-5; clone_size: -; v_call: TRBV19; d_call: TRBD1; cdr3_aa: CASSSLSRGRLGYSNQPQHF; cdr3_nt: TGTGCCAGTAGTAGCCTCTCCAGGGGGCGACTGGGTTATAGCAATCAGCCCCAGCATTTT
j_call: TRBJ1-5; clone_size: -; v_call: TRBV5-3; d_call: -; cdr3_aa: CARSFILEDQPQHF; cdr3_nt: TGTGCCAGAAGCTTTATTCTTGAGGATCAGCCCCAGCATTTT
j_call: TRBJ2-3; clone_size: -; v_call: TRBV27; d_call: -; cdr3_aa: CASRLTVSGGTDTQYF; cdr3_nt: TGTGCCAGCAGACTGACCGTTAGCGGAGGCACAGATACGCAGTATTTT
j_call: TRBJ1-1; clone_size: -; v_call: TRBV19; d_call: -; cdr3_aa: CASKQNTEAFF; cdr3_nt: TGTGCCAGTAAACAGAACACTGAAGCTTTCTTT
j_call: TRBJ2-3; clone_size: few; v_call: TRBV3-1/TRBV3-2; d_call: TRBD2; cdr3_aa: CASRPSGPGTDTQYF; cdr3_nt: TGTGCCAGCAGACCTAGCGGGCCCGGCACAGATACGCAGTATTTT
j_call: TRBJ2-2; clone_size: -; v_call: TRBV19; d_call: -; cdr3_aa: CASKRSALNTGELFF; cdr3_nt: TGTGCCAGTAAGAGGTCGGCTTTGAACACCGGGGAGCTGTTTTTT
j_call: TRBJ2-5; clone_size: -; v_call: TRBV6-5; d_call: TRBD1; cdr3_aa: CASVGQDQETQYF; cdr3_nt: TGTGCCAGCGTAGGACAGGATCAAGAGACCCAGTACTTC
j_call: TRBJ2-4; clone_size: -; v_call: TRBV4-3; d_call: -; cdr3_aa: CASSQVGGGNIQYF; cdr3_nt: TGCGCCAGCAGCCAAGTAGGGGGGGGCAACATTCAGTACTTC
j_call: TRBJ2-1; clone_size: -; v_call: TRBV3-1/TRBV3-2; d_call: -; cdr3_aa: CASSHDSGEQFF; cdr3_nt: TGTGCCAGCAGTCATGACTCGGGGGAGCAGTTCTTC
j_call: TRBJ2-5; clone_size: once; v_call: TRBV5-4; d_call: TRBD2; cdr3_aa: CASSLAAGNVETQYF; cdr3_nt: TGTGCCAGCAGCTTGGCAGCGGGGAATGTAGAGACCCAGTACTTC
j_call: TRBJ1-1; clone_size: -; v_call: TRBV5-1; d_call: -; cdr3_aa: CASSLDSMFEAFF; cdr3_nt: TGCGCCAGCAGCTTGGATTCTATGTTCGAAGCTTTCTTT
j_call: TRBJ2-5; clone_size: -; v_call: TRBV5-4; d_call: TRBD2; cdr3_aa: CASSQRGGRETQYF; cdr3_nt: TGTGCCAGCAGCCAGCGGGGGGGCCGCGAGACCCAGTACTTC